The 7 T cell receptor beta chains below all came from one sample that was sequenced in a study of cytomegalovirus exposure and HLA in healthy donors. The PCR employed 60 Vbeta primers together with 13 Jbeta primers. Repertoires were generated with immunoSEQ multiplex PCR, while TCRdb's copy carries only in-frame clones and drops some. The sample is made up of 80,000 to 100,000 clones, and the top ten hold 15% of it. Sequenced sample: PBMCs. The receptors were gathered from a man aged 45-60 years in good health and CMV-seropositive.

The V and J genes are TRBV18 and TRBJ2-5, with D perhaps TRBD1 (5 bases). The CDR3 runs to 14 residues. The germline V gene encodes CDR1 KGHSH and CDR2 LQKENI. V was cut by 3 bases and J by 2 bases, with 10 bases left in between. This chain's CDR3 is CASSPGPGQETQYF. The DNA of the CDR3 is TGTGCCAGCTCACCTGGGCCAGGGCAAGAGACCCAGTACTTC.

The rearrangement uses TRBV4-2 and TRBJ2-2; D uncertain. This CDR3 is built from 18 residues. Germline CDR1 is LGHNA and CDR2 is YNFKEQ. The ends were cut back, 0 bases at V and 0 bases at J, with 14 bases in the middle. CDR3 sequence: CASSQELVVATNTGELFF. The DNA of the CDR3 is TGTGCCAGCAGCCAAGAATTGGTGGTCGCGACGAACACCGGGGAGCTGTTTTTT.

This chain links TRBV6-1 with TRBJ2-7; 9 bases are shared with TRBD1. V trimming: 2 bases; J trimming: 13 bases; junction bases outside the gene matches: 12. CDR1 and CDR2 from the germline V gene are MNHNS and SASEGT. The CDR3 spans 14 residues. CDR3 sequence: CASSESSRDRDPYF. In nucleotides, the CDR3 is TGTGCCAGCAGTGAAAGCTCCCGGGACAGGGACCCCTACTTC.

This chain connects TRBV28 to TRBJ1-5; D not resolved. Trimming cost V 6 bases and J 2 bases, with 14 bases left between them. Germline V gives CDR1 MDHEN, CDR2 SYDVKM. CDR3 length: 15 residues. CDR3 residues: CASSGAGIGNQPQHF. Written as DNA, the CDR3 is TGTGCCAGCAGCGGAGCGGGGATCGGCAATCAGCCCCAGCATTTT.

The chain recombines TRBV18 with TRBJ2-2, with TRBD1 as a possible D gene (5 bases). V was pared by 1 base and J by 2 bases, with 11 bases between. Germline assignment: CDR1 KGHSH and CDR2 LQKENI. This CDR3 has 16 amino acids. CDR3 nucleotide sequence: TGTGCCAGCTCACCACAAGACAGTCTCAACACCGGGGAGCTGTTTTTT. Its translation is CASSPQDSLNTGELFF.

V is TRBV5-1 and J is TRBJ1-2, with 7 bases identical to TRBD1. Per the germline V gene, CDR1 is SGHRS and CDR2 is YFSETQ. The CDR3 totals 13 residues. V shed 2 bases, J shed 3 bases, and the junction held 1 base outside the gene matches. CDR3 bases: TGCGCCAGCAGCTTTACAGGGGACTATGGCTACACCTTC. It translates to CASSFTGDYGYTF.

The rearrangement uses TRBV19 and TRBJ2-1; D is unclear. CDR1 is LNHDA and CDR2 is SQIVND in the germline V gene (reference sequence). The CDR3 spans 11 residues. V was pared by 8 bases and J by 8 bases, with 10 bases between. The CDR3 region has the DNA TGTGCCAGTCGTTACGGTCATGAGCAGTTCTTC. This encodes CASRYGHEQFF.